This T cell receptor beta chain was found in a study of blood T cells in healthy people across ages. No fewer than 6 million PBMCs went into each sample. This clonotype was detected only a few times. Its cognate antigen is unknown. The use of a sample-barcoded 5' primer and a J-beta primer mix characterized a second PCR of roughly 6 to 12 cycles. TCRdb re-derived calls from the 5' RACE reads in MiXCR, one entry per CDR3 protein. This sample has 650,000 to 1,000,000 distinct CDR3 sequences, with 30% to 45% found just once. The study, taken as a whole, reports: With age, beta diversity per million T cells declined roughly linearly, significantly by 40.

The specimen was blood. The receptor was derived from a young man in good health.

The CDR3 DNA follows: TGTGCCAGCAGTGCCATCCCTTCAGGGGAAGAAGAGACCCAGTACTTC. This sequence encodes CASSAIPSGEEETQYF. The chain recombines TRBV27 with TRBJ2-5; possibly TRBD1 for D (6 bases). The germline CDR1 and CDR2 sequences are MNHEY and SMNVEV (reference sequence). V lost 5 bases to trimming and J lost 3 bases, with 19 bases between them. The CDR3 is 16 residues long.